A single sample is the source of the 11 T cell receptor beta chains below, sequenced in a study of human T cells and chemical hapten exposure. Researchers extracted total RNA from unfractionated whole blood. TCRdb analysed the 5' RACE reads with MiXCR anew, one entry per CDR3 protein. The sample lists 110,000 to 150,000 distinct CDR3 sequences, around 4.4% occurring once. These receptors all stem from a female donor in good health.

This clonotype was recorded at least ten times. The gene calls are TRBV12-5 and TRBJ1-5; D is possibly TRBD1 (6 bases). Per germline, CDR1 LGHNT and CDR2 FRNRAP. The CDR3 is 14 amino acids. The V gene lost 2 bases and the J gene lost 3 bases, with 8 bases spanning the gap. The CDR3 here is CASGLRGYNQPQHF. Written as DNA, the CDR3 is TGTGCTAGTGGTTTGAGGGGGTACAATCAGCCCCAGCATTTT.

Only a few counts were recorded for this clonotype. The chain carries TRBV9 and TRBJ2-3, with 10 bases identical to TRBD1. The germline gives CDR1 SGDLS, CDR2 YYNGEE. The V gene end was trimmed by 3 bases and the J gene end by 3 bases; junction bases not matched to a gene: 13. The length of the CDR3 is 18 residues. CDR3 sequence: CASSGRPGQGQWTDTQYF. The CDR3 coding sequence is TGTGCCAGCAGCGGTCGACCGGGACAGGGGCAGTGGACAGATACGCAGTATTTT.

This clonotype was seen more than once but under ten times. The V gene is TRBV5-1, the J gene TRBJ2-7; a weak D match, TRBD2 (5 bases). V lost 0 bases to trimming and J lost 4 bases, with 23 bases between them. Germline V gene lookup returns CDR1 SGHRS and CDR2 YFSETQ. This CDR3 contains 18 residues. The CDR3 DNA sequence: TGCGCCAGCAGCTTGGCCCTGCGGCGGGCCGACGGGCTATACGAGCAGTACTTC. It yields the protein CASSLALRRADGLYEQYF.

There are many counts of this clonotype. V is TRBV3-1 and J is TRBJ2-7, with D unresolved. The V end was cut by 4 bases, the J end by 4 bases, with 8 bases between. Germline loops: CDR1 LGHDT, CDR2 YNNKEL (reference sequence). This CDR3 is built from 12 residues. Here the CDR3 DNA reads TGTGCCAGCAGCCGAGCGATATACGAGCAGTACTTC. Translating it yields CASSRAIYEQYF.

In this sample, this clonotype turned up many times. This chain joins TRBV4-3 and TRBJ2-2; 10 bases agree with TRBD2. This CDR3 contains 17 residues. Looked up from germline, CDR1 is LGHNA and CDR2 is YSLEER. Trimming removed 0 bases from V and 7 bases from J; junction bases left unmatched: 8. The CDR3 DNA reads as TGCGCCAGCAGCCAAGAGACCCAGCGGGGGGGCAGCGGGGAGCTGTTTTTT. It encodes CASSQETQRGGSGELFF.

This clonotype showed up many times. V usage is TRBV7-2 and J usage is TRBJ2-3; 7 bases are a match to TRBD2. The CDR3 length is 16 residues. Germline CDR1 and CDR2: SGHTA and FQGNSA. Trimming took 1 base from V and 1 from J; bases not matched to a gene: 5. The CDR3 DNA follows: TGTGCCAGCAGCTTAGGGTGGGCGGGGGGCACAGATACGCAGTATTTT. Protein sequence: CASSLGWAGGTDTQYF.

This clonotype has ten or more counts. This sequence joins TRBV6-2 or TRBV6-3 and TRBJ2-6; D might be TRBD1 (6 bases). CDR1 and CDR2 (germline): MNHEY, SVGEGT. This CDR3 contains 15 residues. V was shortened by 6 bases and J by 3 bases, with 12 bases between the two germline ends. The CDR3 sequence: CASREQGLGANVLTF. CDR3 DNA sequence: TGTGCCAGCAGGGAACAGGGTCTTGGGGCCAACGTCCTGACTTTC.

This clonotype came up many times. The CDR3 loop is CASRPLGQGDLETQYF. CDR3 sequence (DNA): TGTGCCAGCAGACCCCTGGGGCAGGGGGACTTGGAGACCCAGTACTTC. The chain couples TRBV3-1 to TRBJ2-5; weak D call: TRBD1 (7 bases). Between the trimmed V and J ends, which lost 6 bases and 5 bases, there was a span of 22 bases. CDR3 length equals 16 residues. In germline, CDR1 is LGHDT, CDR2 YNNKEL (reference sequence).

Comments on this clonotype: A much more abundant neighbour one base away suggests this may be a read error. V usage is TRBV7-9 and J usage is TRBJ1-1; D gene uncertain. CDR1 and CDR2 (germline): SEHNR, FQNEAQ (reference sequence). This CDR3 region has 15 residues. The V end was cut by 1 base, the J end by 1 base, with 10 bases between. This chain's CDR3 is CASSLGSSGNTEAFF. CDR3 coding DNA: TGTGCCAGCAGCTTAGGGAGCTCAGGGAACACTGAAGCTTTCTTT.

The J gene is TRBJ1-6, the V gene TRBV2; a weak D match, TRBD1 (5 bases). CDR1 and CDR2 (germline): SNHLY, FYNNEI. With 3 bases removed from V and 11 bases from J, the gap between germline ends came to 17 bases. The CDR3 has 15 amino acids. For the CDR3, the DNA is TGTGCCAGCAGTGATATGCAGGGAGGGCCTGCACCCCTCCACTTT. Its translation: CASSDMQGGPAPLHF.

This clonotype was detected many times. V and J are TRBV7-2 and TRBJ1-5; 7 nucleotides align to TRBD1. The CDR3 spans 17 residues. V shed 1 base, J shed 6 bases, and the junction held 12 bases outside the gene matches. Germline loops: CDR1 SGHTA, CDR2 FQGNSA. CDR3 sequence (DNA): TGTGCCAGCAGCTTAGTGGTTCGGGGTGGACAGGTTCAGCCCCAGCATTTT. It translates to CASSLVVRGGQVQPQHF.